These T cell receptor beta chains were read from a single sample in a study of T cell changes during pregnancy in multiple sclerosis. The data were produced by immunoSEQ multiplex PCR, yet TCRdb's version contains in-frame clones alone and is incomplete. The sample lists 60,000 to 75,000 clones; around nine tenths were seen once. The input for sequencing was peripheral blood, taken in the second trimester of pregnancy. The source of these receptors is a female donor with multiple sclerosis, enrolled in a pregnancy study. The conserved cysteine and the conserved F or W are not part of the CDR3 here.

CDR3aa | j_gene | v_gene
ASSPGTYEQY | TRBJ2-7 | TRBV5-1
ASSPGTTSYEQY | TRBJ2-7 | TRBV18
ASSAPAANEKLF | TRBJ1-4 | TRBV9
ASSLESGTVSNQPQH | TRBJ1-5 | TRBV7-8
ASSIPSRQGWTGELF | TRBJ2-2 | TRBV19
ASSQGIGGRNTGELF | TRBJ2-2 | TRBV4-2
ASSDPDREDEAF | TRBJ1-1 | TRBV25-1
ASGKRATNEKLF | TRBJ1-4 | TRBV6-6
AWSLAGAYEQY | TRBJ2-7 | TRBV30
ASSMSFGGRGTEAF | TRBJ1-1 | TRBV19
ASNSGSDTQY | TRBJ2-3 | TRBV6-6
ASSVGGSYGYT | TRBJ1-2 | TRBV6-1
ATFGGSSYNEQF | TRBJ2-1 | TRBV19
ASSLVENEQF | TRBJ2-1 | TRBV11-2
ASSWDRESPQH | TRBJ1-5 | TRBV27
ASSNRLGLAGPRGDTQY | TRBJ2-3 | TRBV7-6
ASSLIPGLAPLTDTQY | TRBJ2-3 | TRBV7-8
ATQTSGKSYEQY | TRBJ2-7 | TRBV6-6
ASSGATGLAGAYEQY | TRBJ2-7 | TRBV18
ASSLRASGSSEQY | TRBJ2-7 | TRBV27
ASSLSGTGGVNEQF | TRBJ2-1 | TRBV9
ASSESSGERIYNEQF | TRBJ2-1 | TRBV25-1
ASSMNSGTTDTQY | TRBJ2-3 | TRBV19
ASSPRLPGPRWY | TRBJ2-7 | TRBV28
ASSTKRTSATYEQY | - | TRBV13
ASSLIPGVNQYNEQF | TRBJ2-1 | TRBV7-3
ASSLGQGATGELF | TRBJ2-2 | TRBV5-1
ASSPLQEWDYGYT | TRBJ1-2 | TRBV5-6
ASSFGGPQH | TRBJ1-5 | TRBV28